This passage covers 30 T cell receptor beta chains from one sample sequenced in a study of patients and donors after allogeneic stem cell transplantation (dated by TCRdb to about 2020). The library came from RT-PCR. TCRdb names NextSeq 550 as the instrument used. TCRdb's own reprocessing of the public reads used fastp at Q25 and MiXCR and kept productive beta chains. Rows matching on CDR3 protein sequence are summarized as one entry with the most common DNA and genes. Recorded for this sample are 920,000 or so distinct CDR3 sequences; approximately 18% of them occurred a single time. The ten most abundant clones make up 5% to 7.5% of the sample. The sample taken for sequencing was blood, either unsorted or a sorted T cell fraction (not recorded which). The receptors were gathered from a human donor who was either an allogeneic HSCT recipient or a stem cell or donor lymphocyte infusion donor (not recorded which). It is not recorded whose cells these are; they may come from a transplant donor.

The V and J genes are TRBV3-1 and TRBJ1-2; the D is unclear. The CDR3 is 14 amino acids. V was clipped by 3 bases and J by 2 bases, with 10 bases between them. Germline-derived CDR1 and CDR2 are LGHDT and YNNKEL (reference sequence). This chain's CDR3 is CASSQDWSNYGYTF. The CDR3 coding sequence is TGTGCCAGCAGCCAGGACTGGTCCAACTATGGCTACACCTTC.

The rearrangement links TRBV20-1 to TRBJ1-1; D remains ambiguous. Germline V lookup: CDR1 DFQATT, CDR2 SNEGSKA (reference sequence). CDR3 length equals 10 residues. The CDR3 nucleotides are TGCAGCACTATAACAGTTGAAGCTTTCTTT. This translates into CSTITVEAFF.

The chain joins TRBV6-5 to TRBJ2-5; possible D gene TRBD1, 5 bases. The V end lost 0 bases, the J end lost 0 bases, and 5 bases lay between the germline ends. CDR1 is MNHEY, CDR2 SVGAGI, per germline. The CDR3 contains 14 residues. The CDR3 DNA is TGTGCCAGCAGTTACTCAGGGGACCAAGAGACCCAGTACTTC. Its translation: CASSYSGDQETQYF.

The CDR3 coding sequence is TGCAGCGGGAAACCATTTACCATGAACACTGAAGCTTTCTTT. Its protein is CSGKPFTMNTEAFF. The chain has TRBV29-1 and TRBJ1-1, with unresolved D. Germline V CDR1 and CDR2: SQVTM, ANQGSEA. This CDR3 has 14 residues. Trimming removed 7 bases at V and 0 bases at J, with 15 bases between.

The rearrangement uses TRBV3-1 and TRBJ2-3; D gene uncertain. Trimming took 4 bases from V and 4 from J, leaving 9 bases between them. Germline CDR1 reads LGHDT; CDR2 reads YNNKEL (reference sequence). CDR3 size: 13 residues. The CDR3 reads CASSPNYPDTQYF. As DNA, the CDR3 is TGTGCCAGCAGCCCCAATTATCCAGATACGCAGTATTTT.

Here the CDR3 DNA reads TGTGCCAGCAGCGTATTTTCAGGGGGTGAAGCTTTCTTT. Translating gives CASSVFSGGEAFF. J is TRBJ1-1 and V is TRBV9, with 7 bases lining up with TRBD1. The CDR3 contains 13 residues. Looked up from germline, CDR1 is SGDLS and CDR2 is YYNGEE. The ends lost 1 base at V and 7 bases at J; junction bases unmatched: 4.

V usage is TRBV4-3 and J usage is TRBJ2-5, with 11 bases matching TRBD1. Germline CDR1 LGHNA, CDR2 YSLEER. The ends lost 4 bases at V and 4 bases at J; junction bases unmatched: 2. The CDR3 sequence is 14 residues long. The CDR3 DNA is TGCGCCAGCAGCCCCGGGACAGGGGGAGAGACCCAGTACTTC. It encodes CASSPGTGGETQYF.

The chain couples TRBV27 to TRBJ2-7; D might be TRBD2 (6 bases). The V gene's germline CDR1 is MNHEY and CDR2 SMNVEV (reference sequence). This CDR3 has 15 amino acids. With 7 bases removed from V and 3 bases from J, the gap between germline ends came to 19 bases. As DNA, the CDR3 is TGTGCCAGCAAGGGTGCGGGGAGTGGGGTCTACGAGCAGTACTTC. Amino acids: CASKGAGSGVYEQYF.

The genes are TRBV5-1 and TRBJ1-1; no definite D call. The germline CDR1 and CDR2 sequences are SGHRS and YFSETQ. There are 15 residues in the CDR3. Between the trimmed V and J ends, which lost 0 bases and 2 bases, there was a span of 11 bases. CDR3 protein: CASSLGSNPNTEAFF. The CDR3 DNA follows: TGCGCCAGCAGCTTGGGGTCAAACCCAAACACTGAAGCTTTCTTT.

This clonotype was counted only a few times. The CDR3 DNA reads as TGCGCCAGCAGCTTGGAATCCCGCGGGAACACAGATACGCAGTATTTT. Translating it yields CASSLESRGNTDTQYF. V usage is TRBV5-1 and J usage is TRBJ2-3; D might be TRBD2 (6 bases). The CDR3 is 16 amino acids. The V gene lost 0 bases and the J gene lost 2 bases, with 13 bases spanning the gap. Germline V CDR1 and CDR2: SGHRS, YFSETQ.

The chain uses TRBV21-1 and TRBJ2-7; TRBD2 is the table's D call, not checked against the DNA. TRBV21-1 is shown as a pseudogene. The CDR3 runs to 15 residues. The CDR3 loop is CASSPGLAIPREQYF. CDR3 coding DNA: TGTGCCAGCAGCCCCGGACTAGCGATTCCCCGCGAGCAGTACTTC.

This clonotype was counted at least ten times. V and J are TRBV3-1 and TRBJ2-7; either TRBD1 or TRBD2 may fit D (5 bases each). Germline lookup yields CDR1 LGHDT and CDR2 YNNKEL (reference sequence). V lost 4 bases to trimming and J lost 3 bases, with 16 bases between them. There are 15 residues in the CDR3. The CDR3 DNA sequence: TGTGCCAGCAGCCCACGTCAGGGTGAGGGCTACGAGCAGTACTTC. Protein: CASSPRQGEGYEQYF.

The V and J genes are TRBV13 and TRBJ2-2, with D perhaps assigned TRBD1 or TRBD2 (5 bases each). The germline CDR1 and CDR2 sequences are PRHDT and FYEKMQ (reference sequence). The ends were cut back, 5 bases at V and 6 bases at J, with 16 bases in the middle. CDR3 length: 15 amino acids. The CDR3 sequence: CASSPPGPSAGELFF. CDR3 sequence (DNA): TGTGCCAGCAGCCCGCCGGGACCGTCCGCCGGGGAGCTGTTTTTT.

This clonotype was counted only a few times. The CDR3, as DNA: TGTGCCAGCAGTTTTGGGGACAGACGGTTATTTAACTATGGCTACACCTTC. It specifies CASSFGDRRLFNYGYTF. The chain carries TRBV12-3 or TRBV12-4 and TRBJ1-2, with 7 bases identical to TRBD1. The CDR3 contains 17 residues. V dropped 3 bases and J dropped 1; count of bases not matched to a gene: 11.

This clonotype appeared a few times. This rearrangement joins TRBV29-1 to TRBJ2-7, with D unresolved. The V gene's germline CDR1 is SQVTM and CDR2 ANQGSEA. This CDR3 region has 11 residues. V was pared by 1 base and J by 7 bases, with 8 bases between. The CDR3 protein is CSVEGRWEQYF. The DNA for the CDR3 is TGCAGCGTTGAAGGGCGGTGGGAGCAGTACTTC.

This rearrangement joins TRBV29-1 to TRBJ1-5; the D gene is possibly TRBD1 (5 bases). The V and J ends lost 8 bases and 4 bases respectively, with 15 bases between them. From germline, CDR1 is SQVTM and CDR2 ANQGSEA. CDR3 size: 13 residues. As DNA, the CDR3 is TGCAGCTATGGAGAGGGGAGGAATCAGCCCCAGCATTTT. Its protein is CSYGEGRNQPQHF. Filled out from reference TRBV29-1 and TRBJ1-5, the complete variable domain reads SAVISQKPSRDICQRGTSLTIQCQVDSQVTMMFWYRQQPGQSLTLIATANQGSEATYESGFVIDKFPISRPNLTFSTLTVSNMSPEDSSIYLCSYGEGRNQPQHFGDGTRLSIL.

The chain recombines TRBV20-1 with TRBJ1-3, with 8 positions matching TRBD1. Per germline, CDR1 DFQATT and CDR2 SNEGSKA (reference sequence). This CDR3 is 14 amino acids long. The trim removed 4 bases at V and 3 bases at J, leaving 5 bases unmatched. This chain's CDR3 is CSATARGLGNTIYF. The CDR3 DNA follows: TGCAGTGCTACAGCCAGGGGGCTTGGAAACACCATATATTTT.

The chain has TRBV24-1 and TRBJ1-5; perhaps TRBD1 as D (5 bases). The CDR3 spans 16 residues. V was clipped by 3 bases and J by 2 bases, with 13 bases between them. Germline-derived CDR1 and CDR2 are KGHDR and SFDVKD. The CDR3 nucleotides read TGTGCCACCAGTGATCCCGCAGGGATGGGCAATCAGCCCCAGCATTTT. Its translation: CATSDPAGMGNQPQHF.

The chain has TRBV15 and TRBJ2-3, with TRBD2 matching over 13 bases. Per the germline V gene, CDR1 is LNHNV and CDR2 is YYDKDF (reference sequence). The trim removed 1 base at V and 7 bases at J, leaving 11 bases unmatched. The CDR3 spans 18 residues. This chain's CDR3 is CATSRAPLLAGGPNTQYF. Here the CDR3 DNA reads TGTGCCACCAGCAGAGCCCCTCTACTAGCGGGGGGGCCGAATACGCAGTATTTT.

This clonotype was detected a few times. This chain connects TRBV4-1 to TRBJ2-2; D is possibly TRBD1 (5 bases). The CDR3 is made up of 19 amino acids. From germline, CDR1 is MGHRA and CDR2 YSYEKL. Trimming stripped 3 bases from V and 0 bases from J, with 20 bases between. In nucleotides, the CDR3 is TGCGCCAGCAGCCATGATCCCATTCGGGTGACAGCGAACACCGGGGAGCTGTTTTTT. Translation gives CASSHDPIRVTANTGELFF.

This chain connects TRBV14 to TRBJ2-7, with TRBD1 matching over 8 bases. With V trimmed by 6 bases and J by 5 bases, 6 bases remained unmatched. The CDR3 runs to 13 residues. The germline CDR1 and CDR2 sequences are SGHDN and FVKESK. CDR3 amino acids: CASRLDRGHEQYF. The CDR3 bases are TGTGCCAGCAGGCTAGACAGGGGCCACGAGCAGTACTTC.

This clonotype appeared a few times. V and J are TRBV5-1 and TRBJ2-7, with D perhaps TRBD2 (6 bases). Germline V gene lookup returns CDR1 SGHRS and CDR2 YFSETQ. The CDR3 contains 15 residues. Trimming pared 0 bases from V and 7 bases from J, leaving 17 bases between. CDR3 loop: CASSLAASGVDEQYF. The DNA of the CDR3 is TGCGCCAGCAGCTTGGCCGCTTCGGGAGTGGATGAGCAGTACTTC.

This clonotype was recorded only once. The chain joins TRBV3-1 to TRBJ1-5; D possibly corresponds to TRBD1 (5 bases). The CDR3 spans 16 residues. From germline, CDR1 is LGHDT and CDR2 YNNKEL (reference sequence). V was trimmed by 1 base and J by 3 bases, leaving 13 bases between them. The CDR3 DNA reads TGTGCCAGCAGCCAAGGATTAGGGGACCCCAATCAGCCCCAGCATTTT. Protein: CASSQGLGDPNQPQHF.

This clonotype was recorded at least ten times. The chain links TRBV12-3 or TRBV12-4 to TRBJ2-2; D gene ambiguous. The CDR3 totals 17 residues. V was trimmed by 5 bases and J by 4 bases, leaving 20 bases between them. CDR3 in DNA: TGTGCCAGCAGTGAGTCTAGAGGACGTCAAGTCACCGGGGAGCTGTTTTTT. Its protein product is CASSESRGRQVTGELFF.

The chain recombines TRBV7-6 with TRBJ2-7; D unresolved. CDR3 length equals 15 residues. Germline-derived CDR1 and CDR2 are SGHVS and FNYEAQ. Trimming cost V 2 bases and J 9 bases, with 20 bases left between them. The CDR3 loop is CASSLWPLSGAPQYF. The CDR3 nucleotides read TGTGCCAGCAGCTTATGGCCGTTGTCGGGTGCCCCGCAGTACTTC. Full variable domain (remainder filled in from reference TRBV7-6 and TRBJ2-7): GAGVSQSPRYKVTKRGQDVALRCDPISGHVSLYWYRQALGQGPEFLTYFNYEAQQDKSGLPNDRFSAERPEGSISTLTIQRTEQRDSAMYRCASSLWPLSGAPQYFGPGTRLTVT.

DNA of the CDR3: TGTGCCAGCAGCCCGCTGAAGACTAGCGGGATGGTAGAGACCCAGTACTTC. Its translation: CASSPLKTSGMVETQYF. The V call is TRBV9, the J call TRBJ2-5; TRBD2 matches at 11 bases. This CDR3 comprises 17 residues. Trimming at V came to 4 bases and at J to 4 bases, leaving 12 bases not matched to a gene. Germline V lookup: CDR1 SGDLS, CDR2 YYNGEE.

The genes are TRBV11-3 and TRBJ2-3, with D uncertain. Trimming pared 7 bases from V and 2 bases from J, leaving 10 bases between. The germline V gene has CDR1 SGHNT and CDR2 YENEEA. The CDR3 runs 13 residues. The CDR3: CASNGGDTDTQYF. The CDR3 nucleotides are TGTGCCAGCAATGGCGGCGACACAGATACGCAGTATTTT.

V usage is TRBV7-2 and J usage is TRBJ1-2, with D unresolved. V was pared by 4 bases and J by 0 bases, with 6 bases between. The CDR3 totals 13 residues. CDR1 is SGHTA, CDR2 FQGNSA, per germline. CDR3 loop: CASSSGSNYGYTF. The CDR3 DNA follows: TGTGCCAGCAGCTCGGGGTCTAACTATGGCTACACCTTC.

This sequence joins TRBV6-2 or TRBV6-3 and TRBJ1-1, with D uncertain. This CDR3 has 12 amino acids. Germline values: CDR1 MNHEY, CDR2 SVGEGT. Deletions cut 6 bases from V and 5 bases from J, with 10 bases between. The CDR3 DNA sequence: TGTGCCAGCAGCCGTAGAACGACTGAAGCTTTCTTT. Protein: CASSRRTTEAFF.

The chain recombines TRBV6-1 with TRBJ2-1; 8 bases match TRBD1. With V trimmed by 7 bases and J by 9 bases, 14 bases remained unmatched. The CDR3 totals 15 residues. Looked up from germline, CDR1 is MNHNS and CDR2 is SASEGT. The CDR3 protein is CASNREQGGLGEQFF. CDR3 nucleotides: TGTGCCAGCAATCGGGAACAGGGGGGTTTAGGTGAGCAGTTCTTC.